The 13 T cell receptor beta chains listed next were all sequenced from one sample in a study of blood T cells in healthy people across ages (dated by TCRdb to 2015 to 2017). Receptor amplification or capture employed 5' RACE. The data were produced on an Illumina HiSeq 2500. A second PCR of roughly 7 to 12 cycles was performed with a sample-barcoded 5' primer and a J-beta primer mix. TCRdb ran its own pipeline on the public reads, namely fastp trimming at Q25 and MiXCR clone calling, and kept in-frame beta chains. Each CDR3 protein appears once, grouped with its most common genes and DNA. Across this sample there are some 700,000 distinct CDR3 sequences, with 22% seen only once. The top ten clonotypes cover roughly a fifth of the sample. The sample comprised blood. These receptors originate from a man between 65 and 85 years old in good health.

The rearrangement uses TRBV20-1 and TRBJ2-1, with 15 bases matching TRBD2. Germline V gene lookup returns CDR1 DFQATT and CDR2 SNEGSKA (reference sequence). There are 18 residues in the CDR3. The ends lost 3 bases at V and 0 bases at J; junction bases unmatched: 6. CDR3 loop: CSARHGTSGGSSYNEQFF. As DNA, the CDR3 is TGCAGTGCTAGGCACGGGACTAGCGGGGGGAGCTCCTACAATGAGCAGTTCTTC.

The chain combines TRBV6-5 with TRBJ2-5; D not certain. Germline lookup yields CDR1 MNHEY and CDR2 SVGAGI. Trimming pared 6 bases from V and 1 base from J, leaving 15 bases between. The CDR3 covers 15 residues. Written as DNA, the CDR3 is TGTGCCAGCAGCCCTGTGTACTCAGGCCAAGAGACCCAGTACTTC. Translation: CASSPVYSGQETQYF.

The V gene is TRBV4-2, the J gene TRBJ2-1, with a tentative D call TRBD1 (6 bases). The DNA end favors TRBJ2-5, so the J call may be wrong. CDR1 and CDR2 from the germline V gene are LGHNA and YNFKEQ. This CDR3 is 15 amino acids long. CDR3 coding DNA: TGTGCCAGCAGCCAAGAGTACCAGGGGTTTGAGACCCAGTACTTC. It codes for CASSQEYQGFETQYF.

The rearrangement links TRBV9 to TRBJ1-2; 7 nucleotides match TRBD1. V was clipped by 4 bases and J by 0 bases; unmatched bases: 9. This CDR3 is 16 amino acids long. Germline values: CDR1 SGDLS, CDR2 YYNGEE. In DNA, the CDR3 is TGTGCCAGCAGCCCCCCCACAGGGGTATCTAACTATGGCTACACCTTC. It translates to CASSPPTGVSNYGYTF.

The sample holds a few counts of this clonotype. The rearrangement links TRBV28 to TRBJ1-5; D gene uncertain. The CDR3 has 14 amino acids. Germline lookup yields CDR1 MDHEN and CDR2 SYDVKM. Trimming shortened V by 6 bases and J by 3 bases, and 12 bases separated the two germline ends. DNA for the CDR3: TGTGCCAGCAGCGTAGGGCCTGACAATCAGCCCCAGCATTTT. Amino acids: CASSVGPDNQPQHF.

This rearrangement joins TRBV7-2 to TRBJ2-1; weak D call: TRBD2 (6 bases). Per the germline V gene, CDR1 is SGHTA and CDR2 is FQGNSA. The CDR3 consists of 16 residues. V was trimmed by 8 bases and J by 3 bases, leaving 20 bases between them. The CDR3 protein is CASASLAVPFYNEQFF. CDR3 sequence (DNA): TGTGCCAGCGCGTCCTTAGCGGTCCCCTTCTACAATGAGCAGTTCTTC.

This clonotype was seen at least ten times. The chain couples TRBV20-1 to TRBJ1-1; no clear D gene. The length of the CDR3 is 14 residues. CDR1 and CDR2 (germline): DFQATT, SNEGSKA (reference sequence). Deletions cut 3 bases from V and 3 bases from J, with 14 bases between. The CDR3 is CSASSGKSHTEAFF. CDR3 nucleotide sequence: TGCAGTGCTAGTAGCGGCAAAAGCCACACTGAAGCTTTCTTT.

The chain carries TRBV5-1 and TRBJ2-5; 15 bases match TRBD2. Germline V gene lookup returns CDR1 SGHRS and CDR2 YFSETQ. The V gene end was trimmed by 4 bases and the J gene end by 5 bases; junction bases not matched to a gene: 9. The CDR3 spans 17 residues. The DNA for the CDR3 is TGCGCCAGCAGCCTTCGGACTAGCGGGGGGGCCAGGGAGACCCAGTACTTC. It yields the protein CASSLRTSGGARETQYF.

The rearrangement joins TRBV7-9 to TRBJ2-2; D is unclear. Trimming cost V 7 bases and J 7 bases, with 19 bases left between them. Per germline, CDR1 SEHNR and CDR2 FQNEAQ (reference sequence). The CDR3 extends over 15 amino acids. The DNA of the CDR3 is TGTGCCAGCAAGCCCGACCCCCGAGAGATCGGGGAGCTGTTTTTT. Protein product: CASKPDPREIGELFF.

The chain employs TRBV12-5 and TRBJ2-5, with 7 positions matching TRBD1. CDR3 length equals 12 residues. Germline CDR1 is LGHNT and CDR2 is FRNRAP. V lost 7 bases to trimming and J lost 6 bases; unmatched junction nucleotides: 5. CDR3 nucleotide sequence: TGTGCTAGTGCCCGGGACAGTCAGACCCAGTACTTC. Translation: CASARDSQTQYF.

The chain combines TRBV7-9 with TRBJ1-6, with 7 positions matching TRBD1. The length of the CDR3 is 14 residues. The V gene end was trimmed by 6 bases and the J gene end by 10 bases; junction bases not matched to a gene: 9. CDR1 and CDR2 from the germline V gene are SEHNR and FQNEAQ (reference sequence). The CDR3 here is CASSLTGSTSPLHF. The CDR3 DNA reads as TGTGCCAGCAGTCTGACAGGGTCGACCTCACCCCTCCACTTT.

V and J are TRBV5-1 and TRBJ1-6, with TRBD1 matching 8 bases. The V and J ends lost 0 bases and 10 bases, in that order; junction bases with no gene match: 9. The germline V gene encodes CDR1 SGHRS and CDR2 YFSETQ. The CDR3 spans 16 residues. CDR3 region: CASSLGTGQARSPLHF. CDR3 coding DNA: TGCGCCAGCAGCTTGGGGACGGGACAGGCGAGATCACCCCTCCACTTT.

Only a few counts were recorded for this clonotype. V is TRBV3-1 and J is TRBJ2-7; D assignment may be TRBD1 or TRBD2 (5 bases each). In germline, CDR1 is LGHDT, CDR2 YNNKEL (reference sequence). Trimming shortened V by 0 bases and J by 6 bases, and 12 bases separated the two germline ends. The CDR3 extends over 14 amino acids. The CDR3 spells CASSQDRTGAEQYF. The CDR3 region has the DNA TGTGCCAGCAGCCAAGATAGGACCGGGGCCGAGCAGTACTTC.